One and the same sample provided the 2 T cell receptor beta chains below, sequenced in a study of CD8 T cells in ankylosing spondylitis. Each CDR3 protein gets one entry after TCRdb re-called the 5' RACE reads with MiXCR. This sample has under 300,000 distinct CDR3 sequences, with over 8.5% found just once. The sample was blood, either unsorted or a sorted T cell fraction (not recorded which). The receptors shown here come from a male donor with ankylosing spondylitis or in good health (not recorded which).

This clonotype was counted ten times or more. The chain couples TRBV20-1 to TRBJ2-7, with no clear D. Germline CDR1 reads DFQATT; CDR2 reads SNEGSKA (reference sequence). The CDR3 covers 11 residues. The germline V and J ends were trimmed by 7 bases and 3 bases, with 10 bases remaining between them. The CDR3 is CSGGWSYEQYF. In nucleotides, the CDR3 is TGCAGTGGAGGTTGGAGCTACGAGCAGTACTTC.

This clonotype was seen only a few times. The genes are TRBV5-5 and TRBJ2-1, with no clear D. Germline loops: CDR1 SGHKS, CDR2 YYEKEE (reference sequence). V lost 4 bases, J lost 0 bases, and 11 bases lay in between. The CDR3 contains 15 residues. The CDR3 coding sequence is TGTGCCAGCAGCCGAGACTTGAGCTCCTACAATGAGCAGTTCTTC. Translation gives CASSRDLSSYNEQFF. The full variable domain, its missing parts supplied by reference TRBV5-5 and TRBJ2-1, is DAGVTQSPTHLIKTRGQQVTLRCSPISGHKSVSWYQQVLGQGPQFIFQYYEKEERGRGNFPDRFSARQFPNYSSELNVNALLLGDSALYLCASSRDLSSYNEQFFGPGTRLTVL.